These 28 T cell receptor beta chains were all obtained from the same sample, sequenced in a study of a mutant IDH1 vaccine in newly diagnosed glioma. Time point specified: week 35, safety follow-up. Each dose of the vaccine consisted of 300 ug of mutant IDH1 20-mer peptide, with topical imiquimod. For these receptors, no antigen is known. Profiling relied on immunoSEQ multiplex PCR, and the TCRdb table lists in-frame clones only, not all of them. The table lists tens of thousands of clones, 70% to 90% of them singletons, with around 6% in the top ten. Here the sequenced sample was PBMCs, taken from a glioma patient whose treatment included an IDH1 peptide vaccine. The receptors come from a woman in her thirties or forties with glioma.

As DNA, the CDR3 is TGTGCCAGCAGCCAAGTGGGAGACAGGGGTTATGGCTACACCTTC. Translating it yields CASSQVGDRGYGYTF. The chain links TRBV4-2 to TRBJ1-2; 8 bases align to TRBD1. CDR1 and CDR2 (germline): LGHNA, YNFKEQ. The CDR3 is 15 amino acids. The J segment lost 5 bases and the V segment lost 1 base, leaving 6 bases of the junction unmatched.

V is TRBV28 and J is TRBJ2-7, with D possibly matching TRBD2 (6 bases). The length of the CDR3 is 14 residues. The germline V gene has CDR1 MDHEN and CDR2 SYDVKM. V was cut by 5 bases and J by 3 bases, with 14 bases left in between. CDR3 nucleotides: TGTGCCAGCAGTGCAGCCGGGGGAGACTACGAGCAGTACTTC. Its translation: CASSAAGGDYEQYF.

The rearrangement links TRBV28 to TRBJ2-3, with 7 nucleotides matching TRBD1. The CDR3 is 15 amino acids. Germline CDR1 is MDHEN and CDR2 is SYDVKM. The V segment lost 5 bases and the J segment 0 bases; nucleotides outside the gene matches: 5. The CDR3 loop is CASSPGQVSTDTQYF. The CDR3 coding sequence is TGTGCCAGCAGTCCCGGACAGGTTAGCACAGATACGCAGTATTTT. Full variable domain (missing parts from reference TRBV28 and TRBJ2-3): DVKVTQSSRYLVKRTGEKVFLECVQDMDHENMFWYRQDPGLGLRLIYFSYDVKMKEKGDIPEGYSVSREKKERFSLILESASTNQTSMYLCASSPGQVSTDTQYFGPGTRLTVL.

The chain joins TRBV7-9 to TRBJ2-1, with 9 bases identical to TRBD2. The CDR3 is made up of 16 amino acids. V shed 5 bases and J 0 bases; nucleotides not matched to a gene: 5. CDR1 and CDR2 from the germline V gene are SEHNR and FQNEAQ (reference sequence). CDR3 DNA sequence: TGTGCCAGCAGCATCAGACTAGCGGCCTCCTACAATGAGCAGTTCTTC. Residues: CASSIRLAASYNEQFF.

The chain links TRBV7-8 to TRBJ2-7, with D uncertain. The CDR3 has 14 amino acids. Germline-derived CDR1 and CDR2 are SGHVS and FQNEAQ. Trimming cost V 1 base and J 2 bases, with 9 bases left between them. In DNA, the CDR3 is TGTGCCAGCAGCTTAGTTCCCCGGGCCTACGAGCAGTACTTC. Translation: CASSLVPRAYEQYF.

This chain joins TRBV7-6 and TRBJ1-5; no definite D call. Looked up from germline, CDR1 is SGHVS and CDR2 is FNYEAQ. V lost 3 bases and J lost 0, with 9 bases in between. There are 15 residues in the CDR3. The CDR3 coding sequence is TGTGCCAGCAGCTTTAGACGGTGTAGCAATCAGCCCCAGCATTTT. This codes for CASSFRRCSNQPQHF.

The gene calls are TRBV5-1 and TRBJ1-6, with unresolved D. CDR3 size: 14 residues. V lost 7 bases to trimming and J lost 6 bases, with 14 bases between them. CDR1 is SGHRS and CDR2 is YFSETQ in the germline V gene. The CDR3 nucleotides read TGCGCCAGCTCCCCCGGACGGAGTAATTCACCCCTCCACTTT. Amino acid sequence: CASSPGRSNSPLHF.

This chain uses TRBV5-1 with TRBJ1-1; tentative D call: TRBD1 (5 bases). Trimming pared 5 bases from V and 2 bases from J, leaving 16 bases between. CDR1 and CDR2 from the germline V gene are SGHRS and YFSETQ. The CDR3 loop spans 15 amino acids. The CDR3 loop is CASSTGPTPNTEAFF. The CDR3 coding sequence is TGCGCCAGCAGTACGGGACCCACCCCAAACACTGAAGCTTTCTTT.

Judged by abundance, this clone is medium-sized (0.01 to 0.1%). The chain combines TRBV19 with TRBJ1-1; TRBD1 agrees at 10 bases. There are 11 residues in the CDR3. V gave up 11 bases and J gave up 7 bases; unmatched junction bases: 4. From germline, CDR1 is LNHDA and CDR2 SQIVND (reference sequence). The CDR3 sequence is CAGGTGVEAFF. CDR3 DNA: TGTGCCGGCGGGACAGGGGTTGAAGCTTTCTTT. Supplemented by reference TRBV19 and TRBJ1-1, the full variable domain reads DGGITQSPKYLFRKEGQNVTLSCEQNLNHDAMYWYRQDPGQGLRLIYYSQIVNDFQKGDIAEGYSVSREKKESFPLTVTSAQKNPTAFYLCAGGTGVEAFFGQGTRLTVV.

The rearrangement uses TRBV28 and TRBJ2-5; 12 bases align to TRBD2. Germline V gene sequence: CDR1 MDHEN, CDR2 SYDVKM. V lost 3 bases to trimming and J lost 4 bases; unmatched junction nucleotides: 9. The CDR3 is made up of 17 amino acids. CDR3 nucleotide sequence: TGTGCCAGCAGTTTCTCCCTAGCGGGAGGGCCGGGAGAGACCCAGTACTTC. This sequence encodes CASSFSLAGGPGETQYF.

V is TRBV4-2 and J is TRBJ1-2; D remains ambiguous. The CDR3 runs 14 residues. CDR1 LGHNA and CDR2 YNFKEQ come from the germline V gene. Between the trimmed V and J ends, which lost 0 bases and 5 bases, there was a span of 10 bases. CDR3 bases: TGTGCCAGCAGCCAAGAAGGAGGGTGGTATGGCTACACCTTC. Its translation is CASSQEGGWYGYTF.

CDR3 region: CASSPGFGTDTQYF. As DNA, the CDR3 is TGTGCCAGTAGTCCGGGGTTCGGCACAGATACGCAGTATTTT. The chain recombines TRBV19 with TRBJ2-3, with a tentative D call TRBD2 (5 bases). This CDR3 has 14 amino acids. CDR1 and CDR2 (germline): LNHDA, SQIVND (reference sequence). Trimming took off 5 bases at V and 1 base at J, with 10 bases between the two ends.

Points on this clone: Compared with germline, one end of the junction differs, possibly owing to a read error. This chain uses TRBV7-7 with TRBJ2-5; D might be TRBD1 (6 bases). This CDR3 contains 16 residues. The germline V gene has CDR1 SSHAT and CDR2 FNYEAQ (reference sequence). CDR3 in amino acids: CASSPLGTTFQETQYF. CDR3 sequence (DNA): TGTGCTAGCAGCCCGCTCGGGACAACTTTCCAAGAGACCCAGTACTTC.

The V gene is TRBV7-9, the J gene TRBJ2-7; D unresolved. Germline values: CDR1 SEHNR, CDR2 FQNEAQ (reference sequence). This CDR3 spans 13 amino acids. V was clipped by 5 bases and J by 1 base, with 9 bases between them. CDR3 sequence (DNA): TGTGCCAGCAGCCCCCAGAGTTCCTACGAGCAGTACTTC. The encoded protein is CASSPQSSYEQYF. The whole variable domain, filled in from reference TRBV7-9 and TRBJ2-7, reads DTGVSQNPRHKITKRGQNVTFRCDPISEHNRLYWYRQTLGQGPEFLTYFQNEAQLEKSRLLSDRFSAERPKGSFSTLEIQRTEQGDSAMYLCASSPQSSYEQYFGPGTRLTVT.

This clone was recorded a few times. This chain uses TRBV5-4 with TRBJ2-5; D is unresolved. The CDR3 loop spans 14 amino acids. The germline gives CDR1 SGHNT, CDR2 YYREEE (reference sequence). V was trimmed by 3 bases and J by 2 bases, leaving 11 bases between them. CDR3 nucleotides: TGTGCCAGCAGCTCCCAGGATTTACAAGAGACCCAGTACTTC. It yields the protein CASSSQDLQETQYF.

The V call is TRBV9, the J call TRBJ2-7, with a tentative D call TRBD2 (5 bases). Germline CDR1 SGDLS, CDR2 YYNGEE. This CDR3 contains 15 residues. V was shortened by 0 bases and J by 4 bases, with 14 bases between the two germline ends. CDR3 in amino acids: CASSVAADPGYEQYF. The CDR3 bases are TGTGCCAGCAGCGTAGCCGCCGACCCGGGATACGAGCAGTACTTC.

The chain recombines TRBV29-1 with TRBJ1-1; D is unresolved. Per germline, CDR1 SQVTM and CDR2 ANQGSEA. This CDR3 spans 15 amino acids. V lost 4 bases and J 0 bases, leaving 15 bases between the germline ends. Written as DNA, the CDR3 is TGCAGCGTTGCGCCCCCCGCCTTCATGAACACTGAAGCTTTCTTT. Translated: CSVAPPAFMNTEAFF.

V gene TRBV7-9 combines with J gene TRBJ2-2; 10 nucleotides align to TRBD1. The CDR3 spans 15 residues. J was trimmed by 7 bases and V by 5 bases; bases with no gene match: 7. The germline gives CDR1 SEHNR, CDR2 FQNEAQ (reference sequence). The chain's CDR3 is CASSPGTGEVGELFF. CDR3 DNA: TGTGCCAGCAGCCCGGGGACAGGGGAGGTCGGGGAGCTGTTTTTT.

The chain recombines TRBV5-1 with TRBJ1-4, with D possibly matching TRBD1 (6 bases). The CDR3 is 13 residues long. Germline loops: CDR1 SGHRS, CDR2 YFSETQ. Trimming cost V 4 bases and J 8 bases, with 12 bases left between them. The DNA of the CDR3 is TGCGCCAGCAGCGCGATACAGGGCGAAAAACTGTTTTTT. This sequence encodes CASSAIQGEKLFF.

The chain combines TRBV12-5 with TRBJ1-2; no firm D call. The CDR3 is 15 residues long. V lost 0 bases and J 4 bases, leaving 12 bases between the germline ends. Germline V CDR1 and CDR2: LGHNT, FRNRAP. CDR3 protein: CASGLVGSSFYGYTF. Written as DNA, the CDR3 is TGTGCTAGTGGTTTGGTAGGCTCAAGCTTCTATGGCTACACCTTC.

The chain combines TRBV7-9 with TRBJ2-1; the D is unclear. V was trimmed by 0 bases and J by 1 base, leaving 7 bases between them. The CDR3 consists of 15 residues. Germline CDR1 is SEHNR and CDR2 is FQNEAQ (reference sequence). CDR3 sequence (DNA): TGTGCCAGCAGCTTAGCAGGGTGGTCCTACAATGAGCAGTTCTTC. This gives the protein CASSLAGWSYNEQFF.

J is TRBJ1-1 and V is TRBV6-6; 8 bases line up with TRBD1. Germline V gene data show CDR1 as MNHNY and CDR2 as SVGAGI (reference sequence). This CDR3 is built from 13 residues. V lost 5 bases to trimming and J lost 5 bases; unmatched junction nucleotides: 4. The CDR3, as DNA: TGTGCCAGCAGTACCCGACAGGGGACTGAAGCTTTCTTT. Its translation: CASSTRQGTEAFF.

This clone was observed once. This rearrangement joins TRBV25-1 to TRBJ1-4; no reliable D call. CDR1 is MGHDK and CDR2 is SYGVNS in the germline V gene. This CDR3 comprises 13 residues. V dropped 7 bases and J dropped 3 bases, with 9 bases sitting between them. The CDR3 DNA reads TGTGCCAGCACTCGGGGAGCTAATGAAAAACTGTTTTTT. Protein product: CASTRGANEKLFF. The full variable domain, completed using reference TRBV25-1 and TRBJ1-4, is EADIYQTPRYLVIGTGKKITLECSQTMGHDKMYWYQQDPGMELHLIHYSYGVNSTEKGDLSSESTVSRIRTEHFPLTLESARPSHTSQYLCASTRGANEKLFFGSGTQLSVL.

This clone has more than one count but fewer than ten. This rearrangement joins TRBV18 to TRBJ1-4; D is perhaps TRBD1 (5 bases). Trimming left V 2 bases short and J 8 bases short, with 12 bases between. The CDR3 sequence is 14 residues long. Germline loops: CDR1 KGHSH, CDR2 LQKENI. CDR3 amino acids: CASSPRTSGEKLFF. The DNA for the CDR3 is TGTGCCAGCTCACCAAGGACAAGCGGAGAAAAACTGTTTTTT.

CDR3 sequence reads: CAWNSVHHGEQFF. CDR3 DNA: TGTGCCTGGAATAGCGTCCACCACGGTGAGCAGTTCTTC. This chain connects TRBV30 to TRBJ2-1; possible D gene TRBD2, 5 bases. Trimming cost V 4 bases and J 9 bases, with 16 bases left between them. The CDR3 is 13 residues long. Per the germline V gene, CDR1 is GTSNPN and CDR2 is SVGIG (reference sequence).

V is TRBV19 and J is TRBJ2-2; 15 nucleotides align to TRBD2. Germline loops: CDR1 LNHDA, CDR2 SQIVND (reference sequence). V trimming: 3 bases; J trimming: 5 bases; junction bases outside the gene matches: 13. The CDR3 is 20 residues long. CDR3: CASSIPPRTSGRAETGELFF. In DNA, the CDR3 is TGTGCCAGTAGTATCCCCCCTCGGACTAGCGGGAGGGCCGAGACCGGGGAGCTGTTTTTT.

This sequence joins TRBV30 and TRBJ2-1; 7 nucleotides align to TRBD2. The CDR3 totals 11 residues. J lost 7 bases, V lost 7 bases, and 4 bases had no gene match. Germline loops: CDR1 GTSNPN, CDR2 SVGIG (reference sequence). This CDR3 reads CASGTTNEQFF. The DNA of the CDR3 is TGTGCCTCCGGGACTACGAATGAGCAGTTCTTC.

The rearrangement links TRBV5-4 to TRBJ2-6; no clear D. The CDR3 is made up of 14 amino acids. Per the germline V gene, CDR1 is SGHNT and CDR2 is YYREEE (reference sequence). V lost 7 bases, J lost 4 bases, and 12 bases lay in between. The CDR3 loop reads CASSTNTGANVLTF. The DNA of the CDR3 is TGTGCCAGCTCCACTAATACGGGGGCCAACGTCCTGACTTTC.